This T cell receptor (beta chain) was obtained from a study of T cell changes during pregnancy in multiple sclerosis. The ends were cut back, 4 bases at V and 0 bases at J, with 13 bases in the middle. The CDR3 is 15 residues long. Germline loops: CDR1 SGHDT, CDR2 YYEEEE. Measured with immunoSEQ multiplex PCR; TCRdb has only the in-frame clones, and not every one. The data contain approximately 48,000 clones, about nine tenths of them singletons. The source material was CD8+ T cells from peripheral blood mononuclear cells, sampled before pregnancy. The sequence was obtained from a female donor with multiple sclerosis, enrolled in a pregnancy study. V is TRBV5-6 and J is TRBJ2-5; D possibly corresponds to TRBD1 (6 bases). CDR3 sequence: CASSPGTSYQETQYF. In DNA form, the CDR3 reads TGTGCCAGCAGCCCCGGGACATCGTACCAAGAGACCCAGTACTTC.